This T cell receptor (beta chain) was retrieved from a study of CD8 T cells in Susac syndrome. With regard to this clonotype: What it recognizes is unknown.

Patients having Susac syndrome satisfied recently defined diagnostic criteria for definite or probable disease. Bulk CD8+ and CD4+ cells came from magnetic negative isolation; CD8+ TEMRA by FACS. Germline V gene sequence: CDR1 ENHRY, CDR2 SYGVKD. V lost 8 bases and J 3 bases, leaving 10 bases between the germline ends. This CDR3 contains 12 residues. When the RNA was reverse transcribed, random hexamers were used with an input of roughly 0.45 to 1 ug. TCR beta CDR3 was amplified by immunoSEQ multiplex PCR. This amplification extended across 54 Vbeta and 13 Jbeta segments. MiXCR, run by TCRdb on the immunoSEQ multiplex PCR reads, gives a single entry per CDR3 protein. The data contain 200,000 to 300,000 distinct CDR3 sequences, 90% to 97% of them singletons. General study findings and limits: In its TCR sequencing and HLA analysis, the study acknowledged that the number of individuals was relatively small.

The clonotype comes from a human donor with Susac syndrome. The sample was CD4+ T cells from PBMCs. J is TRBJ2-5 and V is TRBV10-3, with D uncertain. The CDR3 DNA sequence: TGTGCCATCTCCGCCACTGAAGAGACCCAGTACTTC. Residues: CAISATEETQYF.